The text below deals with one TCR beta chain. This entry is derived from a study of PD-L1 blockade in urothelial cancer. At the level of the study: The year 2014 saw patients start atezolizumab, 1,200 mg intravenously every 3 weeks. Patients' histories included 0 to 3 prior chemotherapy regimens.

As to time point: peripheral blood 6 weeks after treatment start. Sequencing was performed with immunoSEQ multiplex PCR; in TCRdb, only in-frame clones are kept and a portion is missing. The repertoire holds 30,000 or so clones, with 89% as singletons. This clonotype was sampled from a man at least 80 years old with urothelial cancer. This material consisted of PBMCs, taken around atezolizumab (anti-PD-L1) treatment.

The CDR3 DNA sequence: TGTGCCAGCAGTTCTACGGGGAGTGATACGCAGTATTTT. Protein sequence: CASSSTGSDTQYF. The chain uses TRBV5-4 and TRBJ2-3; perhaps TRBD2 as D (5 bases). The germline CDR1 and CDR2 sequences are SGHNT and YYREEE (reference sequence). V gave up 5 bases and J gave up 6 bases, with 13 bases separating them. CDR3 length: 13 amino acids.